The rows below give T cell receptor beta chains drawn from one sample of a study of molecular identifiers for immune sequencing clone quantification. TCRdb reanalysed the PCR reads using MiXCR and keeps one entry per CDR3 protein. The sample holds over 300,000 distinct CDR3 sequences, roughly 24% seen once. Material: naive CD8+ T cells from blood, with Jurkat cell RNA spiked in. All receptors come from a human donor in good health. Some libraries in this study had Jurkat cell RNA spiked in. Each CDR3 is given with its conserved first and last residue. A D gene is named only where the DNA matches it firmly. Only some rows state a clone size, as once, few, many or a class for expanded clones.

abundance: -; len: 14; j_gene: TRBJ2-7; v_gene: TRBV27; d_gene: TRBD1; CDR3nt: TGTGCCAGCAGTTCGGCAGGGGGTCGGTACGAGCAGTACTTC; CDR3aa: CASSSAGGRYEQYF
abundance: -; len: 17; j_gene: TRBJ2-7; v_gene: TRBV6-2/TRBV6-3; d_gene: -; CDR3nt: TGTGCCAGCAGTTACTCGACTGGGGGCGAGAGCTCCTACGAGCAGTACTTC; CDR3aa: CASSYSTGGESSYEQYF
abundance: few; len: 14; j_gene: TRBJ1-5; v_gene: TRBV19; d_gene: -; CDR3nt: TGTGCCAGTAGTATGATACAGGGTTACCAGCCCCAGCATTTT; CDR3aa: CASSMIQGYQPQHF
abundance: -; len: 13; j_gene: TRBJ2-5; v_gene: TRBV25-1; d_gene: -; CDR3nt: TGTGCCAGCAGTGAACGGTCAGAAGAGACCCAGTACTTC; CDR3aa: CASSERSEETQYF
abundance: -; len: 15; j_gene: TRBJ2-7; v_gene: TRBV20-1; d_gene: -; CDR3nt: TGCAGTGCTACTATGACGGGACTTACGACCTACGAGCAGTACTTC; CDR3aa: CSATMTGLTTYEQYF
abundance: few; len: 15; j_gene: TRBJ2-7; v_gene: TRBV4-1; d_gene: -; CDR3nt: TGCGCCAGCAGCCAAGAACCGGGGAATACCTACGAGCAGTACTTC; CDR3aa: CASSQEPGNTYEQYF
abundance: many; len: 13; j_gene: TRBJ1-1; v_gene: TRBV11-2; d_gene: TRBD1; CDR3nt: TGTGCCAGCAGCTACACGACAGGGGATGGCGCTTTCTTT; CDR3aa: CASSYTTGDGAFF
abundance: -; len: 14; j_gene: TRBJ2-5; v_gene: TRBV28; d_gene: -; CDR3nt: TGTGCCAGCAGTTTGGGGGGCGTTGGGGAGACCCAGTACTTC; CDR3aa: CASSLGGVGETQYF
abundance: few; len: 15; j_gene: TRBJ1-5; v_gene: TRBV28; d_gene: -; CDR3nt: TGTGCCAGCAGTTTTGTCCAGGGGCCGGGACAGCCCCAGCATTTT; CDR3aa: CASSFVQGPGQPQHF
abundance: -; len: 13; j_gene: TRBJ2-1; v_gene: TRBV12-3/TRBV12-4; d_gene: -; CDR3nt: TGTGCCAGCAGTTTAGCGGGCTACGGGGAGCAGTCCTTC; CDR3aa: CASSLAGYGEQSF
abundance: many; len: 15; j_gene: TRBJ2-7; v_gene: TRBV9; d_gene: TRBD1; CDR3nt: TGTGCCAGCAGCGTAGGGCAGGGGGCCTCCTACGAGCAGTACTTC; CDR3aa: CASSVGQGASYEQYF
abundance: few; len: 12; j_gene: TRBJ2-7; v_gene: TRBV13; d_gene: -; CDR3nt: TGTGCCAGCAGCTCACGACGGGTAGGGCAGTACTTC; CDR3aa: CASSSRRVGQYF
abundance: few; len: 12; j_gene: TRBJ2-3; v_gene: TRBV2; d_gene: -; CDR3nt: TGTGCCAGCAAGGACTGGTTAGATACGCAGTATTTT; CDR3aa: CASKDWLDTQYF
abundance: -; len: 13; j_gene: TRBJ1-4; v_gene: TRBV12-3/TRBV12-4; d_gene: -; CDR3nt: TGTGCCAGCAGTCCCAATACCAATGAAAAACTGTTTTTT; CDR3aa: CASSPNTNEKLFF
abundance: -; len: 16; j_gene: TRBJ1-1; v_gene: TRBV7-3; d_gene: -; CDR3nt: TGTGCCAGCCGCTTAAGTGGGGGGGGACTGAACACTGAAGCTTTCTTT; CDR3aa: CASRLSGGGLNTEAFF
abundance: many; len: 15; j_gene: TRBJ2-3; v_gene: TRBV27; d_gene: -; CDR3nt: TGTGCCAGCAGTTTAAAGTCCCGGTTCTTCCCTACGCAGTATTTT; CDR3aa: CASSLKSRFFPTQYF
abundance: many; len: 16; j_gene: TRBJ2-7; v_gene: TRBV28; d_gene: TRBD2; CDR3nt: TGTGCCAGCAGTACTGGACTAGCGGGGCCCTCCTACGAGCAGTACTTC; CDR3aa: CASSTGLAGPSYEQYF
abundance: -; len: 15; j_gene: TRBJ2-3; v_gene: TRBV12-3/TRBV12-4; d_gene: TRBD1; CDR3nt: TGTGCCAGCAGTCTGACGGGACAGGGGGCGGATACGCAGTATTTT; CDR3aa: CASSLTGQGADTQYF
abundance: few; len: 15; j_gene: TRBJ2-1; v_gene: TRBV7-6; d_gene: -; CDR3nt: TGTGCCAGCAGCTTAGTCATGCGGACTCCACAGGAGCAGTTCTTC; CDR3aa: CASSLVMRTPQEQFF
abundance: -; len: 16; j_gene: TRBJ2-7; v_gene: TRBV11-2; d_gene: TRBD2; CDR3nt: TGTGCCGGCAGCCCCGCGAGCAGCGGGAGAGGATACGAGCAGTACTTC; CDR3aa: CAGSPASSGRGYEQYF
abundance: -; len: 17; j_gene: TRBJ1-1; v_gene: TRBV7-9; d_gene: -; CDR3nt: TGTGCCAGCAGCTCTAGTCTTGGTTACGAGGTTGACACTGAAGCTTTCTTT; CDR3aa: CASSSSLGYEVDTEAFF
abundance: few; len: 16; j_gene: TRBJ2-5; v_gene: TRBV20-1; d_gene: -; CDR3nt: TGCAGTGCTAGAGATTCGGGGTCCCCCCGAAGAGGGACCCAGTACTTC; CDR3aa: CSARDSGSPRRGTQYF
abundance: many; len: 14; j_gene: TRBJ2-7; v_gene: TRBV6-6; d_gene: TRBD2; CDR3nt: TGTGCCAGCAGTCCACTAGCGGGAGTTCACGAGCAGTACTTC; CDR3aa: CASSPLAGVHEQYF
abundance: few; len: 15; j_gene: TRBJ2-2; v_gene: TRBV20-1; d_gene: TRBD2; CDR3nt: TGCAGTGCTGCGGCGGGGGGGCGGTTCAGCGGGGAGCTGTTTTTT; CDR3aa: CSAAAGGRFSGELFF
abundance: few; len: 16; j_gene: TRBJ1-2; v_gene: TRBV27; d_gene: TRBD1; CDR3nt: TGTGCCAGCAGTTTGGACGGGACAGGGCTGGGCTATGGCTACACCTTC; CDR3aa: CASSLDGTGLGYGYTF
abundance: -; len: 13; j_gene: TRBJ2-3; v_gene: TRBV19; d_gene: -; CDR3nt: TGTGCCAGTGCCTATCACAGCACAGATACGCAGTATTTT; CDR3aa: CASAYHSTDTQYF
abundance: -; len: 15; j_gene: TRBJ2-2; v_gene: TRBV7-9; d_gene: -; CDR3nt: TGTGCCAGCAGCTCGGGACGCCTGAACACCGGGGAGCTGTTTTTT; CDR3aa: CASSSGRLNTGELFF
abundance: few; len: 15; j_gene: TRBJ2-3; v_gene: TRBV7-6; d_gene: -; CDR3nt: TGTGCCAGCAGCTTACTCGTCAGGGATACAGATACGCAGTATTTT; CDR3aa: CASSLLVRDTDTQYF
abundance: few; len: 15; j_gene: TRBJ2-1; v_gene: TRBV15; d_gene: -; CDR3nt: TGTGCCACCAGCAGAGAGGACGGGTTCTCCAATGAGCAGTTCTTC; CDR3aa: CATSREDGFSNEQFF
abundance: few; len: 12; j_gene: TRBJ2-7; v_gene: TRBV5-8; d_gene: -; CDR3nt: TGTGCCAGCAGCTTGGGCGTCCACGAGCAGTACTTC; CDR3aa: CASSLGVHEQYF
abundance: many; len: 16; j_gene: TRBJ2-7; v_gene: TRBV28; d_gene: TRBD1; CDR3nt: TGTGCCAGCAGTGCCCGACAGGGGGCAGGGATGTACGAGCAGTACTTC; CDR3aa: CASSARQGAGMYEQYF
abundance: -; len: 13; j_gene: TRBJ1-1; v_gene: TRBV12-3/TRBV12-4; d_gene: -; CDR3nt: TGTGCCAGCAGTACAGTCATGAACACTGAAGCTTTCTTT; CDR3aa: CASSTVMNTEAFF
abundance: few; len: 20; j_gene: TRBJ2-5; v_gene: TRBV13; d_gene: -; CDR3nt: TGTGCCAGCAGCTCAAGCCTTAAAAGGACTACTAAATATACCCCGGAGACCCAGTACTTC; CDR3aa: CASSSSLKRTTKYTPETQYF
abundance: -; len: 18; j_gene: TRBJ2-3; v_gene: TRBV4-3; d_gene: TRBD2; CDR3nt: TGCGCCAGCAGCCAAGATGGCGTCGGGGACTACGTCCCAGATACGCAGTATTTT; CDR3aa: CASSQDGVGDYVPDTQYF
abundance: many; len: 14; j_gene: TRBJ2-7; v_gene: TRBV11-2; d_gene: -; CDR3nt: TGTGCCAGCAGCCGCCTAGTCCGGCCCTACGAGCAGTACTTC; CDR3aa: CASSRLVRPYEQYF
abundance: few; len: 14; j_gene: TRBJ2-7; v_gene: TRBV27; d_gene: TRBD2; CDR3nt: TGTGCCAGCAGTTTAGACCAGCGGGATACCGAGCAGTACTTC; CDR3aa: CASSLDQRDTEQYF
abundance: -; len: 16; j_gene: TRBJ2-3; v_gene: TRBV11-2; d_gene: TRBD2; CDR3nt: TGTGCCAGCAGCTTCTGGAGCGGGGGAGGCCCAGATACGCAGTATTTT; CDR3aa: CASSFWSGGGPDTQYF
abundance: -; len: 19; j_gene: TRBJ2-2; v_gene: TRBV4-3; d_gene: TRBD2; CDR3nt: TGCGCCAGCAGCCAAGATGGGGGGGGAACAGCCGCGAACACCGGGGAGCTGTTTTTT; CDR3aa: CASSQDGGGTAANTGELFF
abundance: few; len: 15; j_gene: TRBJ2-7; v_gene: TRBV19; d_gene: TRBD1; CDR3nt: TGTGCCAGTTGCTTCAGGACAGGGGGTACCTACGAGCAGTACTTC; CDR3aa: CASCFRTGGTYEQYF
abundance: many; len: 16; j_gene: TRBJ2-7; v_gene: TRBV4-3; d_gene: TRBD2; CDR3nt: TGCGCCAGCAGCCAAGATGCGAGCGGGAGCTCCTACGAGCAGTACTTC; CDR3aa: CASSQDASGSSYEQYF
abundance: -; len: 13; j_gene: TRBJ1-2; v_gene: TRBV27; d_gene: -; CDR3nt: TGTGCCAGCAGGGCGGGGGCTGGCTATGGCTACACCTTC; CDR3aa: CASRAGAGYGYTF
abundance: few; len: 17; j_gene: TRBJ1-2; v_gene: TRBV4-1; d_gene: -; CDR3nt: TGCGCCAGCAGCCAAGACGCATACAGACAGATAGATTATGGCTACACCTTC; CDR3aa: CASSQDAYRQIDYGYTF
abundance: -; len: 15; j_gene: TRBJ2-3; v_gene: TRBV30; d_gene: -; CDR3nt: TGTGCCTGGAGTGTACTCTCGACCCACACAGATACGCAGTATTTT; CDR3aa: CAWSVLSTHTDTQYF